The 10 T cell receptor beta chains below all came from one sample that was sequenced in a study of shared clonotypes between healthy human individuals. Using immunoSEQ multiplex PCR, the repertoire was profiled, and TCRdb retains in-frame clones only, with some absent. The table shows about 1 million clones, with 65% to 75% occurring only once. Sequencing input: memory CD4+ T cells sorted from blood. Subset: CD45RA-negative fraction. The receptors come from a man younger than 35 in good health.

The chain couples TRBV18 to TRBJ2-3, with 7 nucleotides matching TRBD2. There are 14 residues in the CDR3. Germline values: CDR1 KGHSH, CDR2 LQKENI. J gave up 2 bases and V 6 bases, and 5 bases lay outside the gene matches. The CDR3 region has the DNA TGTGCCAGCTCGCCCACTAGCGCCACAGATACGCAGTATTTT. This codes for CASSPTSATDTQYF.

The gene calls are TRBV6-8 and TRBJ1-1, with unresolved D. The CDR3 extends over 12 amino acids. Per germline, CDR1 MNHGY and CDR2 SAAAGT. V was trimmed by 6 bases and J by 0 bases, leaving 5 bases between them. CDR3 sequence: CASRGMNTEAFF. CDR3 nucleotides: TGTGCCAGCAGGGGGATGAACACTGAAGCTTTCTTT.

In this sample, this clone turned up a few times. This sequence joins TRBV11-2 and TRBJ2-5; 13 bases match TRBD2. The CDR3 consists of 18 residues. Germline V gene sequence: CDR1 SGHAT, CDR2 FQNNGV. V shed 5 bases, J shed 5 bases, and the junction held 14 bases outside the gene matches. The DNA for the CDR3 is TGTGCCAGCAGCCCCTTTAGGACTAGCGGGGGCCTCCGGGAGACCCAGTACTTC. Its protein product is CASSPFRTSGGLRETQYF. Full variable domain (rest looked up from reference TRBV11-2 and TRBJ2-5): EAGVAQSPRYKIIEKRQSVAFWCNPISGHATLYWYQQILGQGPKLLIQFQNNGVVDDSQLPKDRFSAERLKGVDSTLKIQPAKLEDSAVYLCASSPFRTSGGLRETQYFGPGTRLLVL.

This chain uses TRBV25-1 with TRBJ2-5; TRBD1 or TRBD2 may be the D gene (5 bases each). The germline gives CDR1 MGHDK, CDR2 SYGVNS. The V and J ends lost 4 bases and 2 bases respectively, with 20 bases between them. The CDR3 runs 17 residues. CDR3: CASSGERDGVRQETQYF. The DNA for the CDR3 is TGTGCCAGCAGTGGGGAGAGGGACGGGGTTAGGCAAGAGACCCAGTACTTC.

The chain employs TRBV28 and TRBJ2-7; D gene ambiguous. This CDR3 is 13 amino acids long. The V end was cut by 6 bases, the J end by 3 bases, with 12 bases between. The germline CDR1 and CDR2 sequences are MDHEN and SYDVKM. The CDR3 sequence: CASRPGPLYEQYF. The DNA of the CDR3 is TGTGCCAGCAGGCCGGGTCCCCTCTACGAGCAGTACTTC. The whole variable domain, remainder taken from reference TRBV28 and TRBJ2-7, is DVKVTQSSRYLVKRTGEKVFLECVQDMDHENMFWYRQDPGLGLRLIYFSYDVKMKEKGDIPEGYSVSREKKERFSLILESASTNQTSMYLCASRPGPLYEQYFGPGTRLTVT.

The gene calls are TRBV11-2 and TRBJ2-5, with a tentative D call TRBD2 (6 bases). Germline CDR1 reads SGHAT; CDR2 reads FQNNGV. The length of the CDR3 is 14 residues. Trimming shortened V by 0 bases and J by 4 bases, and 9 bases separated the two germline ends. CDR3 bases: TGTGCCAGCAGCTTAGATCTCGGGGGAGAGACCCAGTACTTC. This sequence encodes CASSLDLGGETQYF.

This clone was found once. The chain couples TRBV5-1 to TRBJ2-2, with 8 bases identical to TRBD2. Germline V lookup: CDR1 SGHRS, CDR2 YFSETQ. This CDR3 has 15 amino acids. V dropped 0 bases and J dropped 6; count of bases not matched to a gene: 4. The CDR3 coding sequence is TGCGCCAGCAGCTTGGGCGGACTAGCTTCCGGGGAGCTGTTTTTT. Protein product: CASSLGGLASGELFF.

V gene TRBV6-1 combines with J gene TRBJ2-3; D ambiguous. There are 14 residues in the CDR3. Germline CDR1 is MNHNS and CDR2 is SASEGT. V was clipped by 10 bases and J by 0 bases, with 14 bases between them. The DNA for the CDR3 is TGTGCCACCGAAGACACCCAAAGCACAGATACGCAGTATTTT. It specifies CATEDTQSTDTQYF.

V is TRBV5-1 and J is TRBJ1-2, with D possibly TRBD1 on 5 matching bases. The CDR3 spans 12 residues. Germline CDR1 reads SGHRS; CDR2 reads YFSETQ. Trimming took 5 bases from V and 2 from J, leaving 7 bases between them. The CDR3: CASRTENYGYTF. CDR3 nucleotides: TGCGCCAGCAGGACAGAAAACTATGGCTACACCTTC.

V and J are TRBV4-1 and TRBJ2-5; 11 bases fit TRBD1. The CDR3 totals 15 residues. V lost 4 bases and J lost 4; bases outside the gene matches: 5. Germline V gene sequence: CDR1 MGHRA, CDR2 YSYEKL. The CDR3: CASSPPGQGGETQYF. The CDR3, as DNA: TGCGCCAGCAGCCCTCCGGGACAGGGGGGAGAGACCCAGTACTTC.